A selection of T cell receptor beta chains follows, all from one sample in a study of blood T cell repertoires in COVID-19. Sequenced by immunoSEQ multiplex PCR; TCRdb stores in-frame clones only, minus some. This table holds nearly 200,000 clones, 80% to 85% found once. Source material: PBMCs or T cells enriched from blood (not recorded which). These receptor sequences come from a middle-aged man who had recovered from COVID-19. The CDR3 runs from the conserved cysteine through the conserved F or W. Fields, in order: J gene, D gene, V gene, CDR3 protein. D genes are given only for firm matches.

TRBJ1-2,NA,TRBV5-1,CASSPGTPSTNYGYTF
TRBJ1-3,TRBD1,TRBV9,CASSAGQGGAGNTIYF
TRBJ1-3,NA,TRBV6-5,CASSYSVAGNTIYF
TRBJ1-3,NA,TRBV7-2,CASSLVPGTGQESGNTIYF
TRBJ1-2,NA,TRBV7-8,CASSPRQEKAPFNYGYTF
TRBJ1-2,NA,TRBV4-1,CASSQEQEINYGYTF
TRBJ1-6,NA,TRBV7-2,CASSANSPLHF
TRBJ1-1,NA,TRBV10-3,CAIKAGQGSEAFF
TRBJ1-2,TRBD1,TRBV5-1,CASSSGQGGTVRGGYTF
TRBJ1-1,NA,TRBV28,CASGTLNTEAFF
TRBJ2-1,TRBD1,TRBV29-1,CSVRGQGGNEQFF
TRBJ2-1,TRBD2,TRBV11-2,CASSPLAGENNEQFF
TRBJ1-2,TRBD1,TRBV6-5,CASRGQGVYGYTF
TRBJ1-1,NA,TRBV7-9,CASSLAGEEAFF
TRBJ2-7,NA,TRBV13,CASSREWNEQYF
TRBJ1-5,TRBD1,TRBV7-8,CASSLDRVGQPQHF
TRBJ2-5,TRBD2,TRBV3-1/TRBV3-2,CASSQRGLAGEQETQYF
TRBJ2-1,NA,TRBV5-1,CASSPIAGTTNEQFF
TRBJ1-4,NA,TRBV4-3,CASSQGNRVGEKLFF
TRBJ1-6,NA,TRBV4-1,CASSQVHRGSPLHF
TRBJ2-7,NA,TRBV5-1,CASSPSDSNEQYF
TRBJ1-2,NA,TRBV9,CASSVNPEPYGYTF
TRBJ1-4,NA,TRBV6-5,CASSLGVSNEKLFF
TRBJ1-3,NA,TRBV28,CASSFPGTGNTIYF